This T cell receptor (beta chain) was profiled in a study of Ad26.COV2.S vaccination and SARS-CoV-2 variants. In regard to this clone: Its specificity is not known.

TCRdb's table, derived via immunoSEQ multiplex PCR, lists solely in-frame clones and lacks some. The profile shows around 370,000 clones, 92% of them singletons. Study-wide results and limits: Researchers reported similar non-spike TCR breadth in vaccine and placebo recipients. Vaccine recipients had higher spike-specific TCR breadth than placebo recipients.

Germline CDR1 reads SNHLY; CDR2 reads FYNNEI. The CDR3 runs 18 residues. The V gene end was trimmed by 6 bases and the J gene end by 0 bases; junction bases not matched to a gene: 15. V is TRBV2 and J is TRBJ2-5; 8 bases are shared with TRBD1. Sequenced here: peripheral blood, sampled after recovery from COVID-19. The TCR comes from a human donor who had recovered from COVID-19. The CDR3 spells CASRKNPRDRSYQETQYF. Here the CDR3 DNA reads TGTGCCAGCAGGAAGAACCCCCGGGACAGGTCGTACCAAGAGACCCAGTACTTC.